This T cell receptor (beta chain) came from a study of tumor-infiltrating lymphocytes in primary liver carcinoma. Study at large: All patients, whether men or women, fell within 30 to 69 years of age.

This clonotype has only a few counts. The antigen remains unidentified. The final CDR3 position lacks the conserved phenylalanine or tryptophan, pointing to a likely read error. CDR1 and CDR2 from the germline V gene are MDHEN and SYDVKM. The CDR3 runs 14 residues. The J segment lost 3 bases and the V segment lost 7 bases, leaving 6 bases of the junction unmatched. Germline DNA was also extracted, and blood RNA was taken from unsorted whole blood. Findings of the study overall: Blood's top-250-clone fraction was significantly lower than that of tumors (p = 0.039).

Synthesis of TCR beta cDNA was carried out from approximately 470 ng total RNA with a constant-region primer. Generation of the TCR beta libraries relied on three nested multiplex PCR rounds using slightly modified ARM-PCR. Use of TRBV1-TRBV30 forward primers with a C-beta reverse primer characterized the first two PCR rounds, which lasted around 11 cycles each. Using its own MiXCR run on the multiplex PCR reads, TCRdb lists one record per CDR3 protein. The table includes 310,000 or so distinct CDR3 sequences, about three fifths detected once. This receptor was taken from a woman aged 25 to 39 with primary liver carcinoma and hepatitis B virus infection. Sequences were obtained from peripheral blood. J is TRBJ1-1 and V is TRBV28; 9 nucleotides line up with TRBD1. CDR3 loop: CASTMTGGYTEAFL. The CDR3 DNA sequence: TGTGCCAGCACCATGACAGGGGGTTACACTGAAGCTTTCCTT.